Shown below are 14 T cell receptor beta chains from a single sample sequenced in a study of PD-1 blockade in classical Hodgkin lymphoma. Described time point: newly diagnosed, previously untreated cHL patient sample. By magnetic negative selection, CD4+ T cells were purified from thawed PBMCs. Method: immunoSEQ multiplex PCR; TCRdb's copy keeps in-frame clones and lacks some. This sample carries about 22,000 clones, about 90% of them seen once, and the ten largest clones take 0.5% to 0.55%. Specimen: CD4+ T cells from blood. Every receptor here comes from a human donor with classical Hodgkin lymphoma.

This chain joins TRBV7-8 and TRBJ2-5, with 9 bases that match TRBD2. The length of the CDR3 is 15 residues. The trim removed 4 bases at V and 5 bases at J, leaving 8 bases unmatched. Germline loops: CDR1 SGHVS, CDR2 FQNEAQ. The CDR3 sequence: CASSYRSGGYETQYF. CDR3 sequence (DNA): TGTGCCAGCAGCTATCGGAGCGGGGGGTATGAGACCCAGTACTTC.

This clone appeared once. This rearrangement joins TRBV18 to TRBJ1-2; a weak D match, TRBD1 (5 bases). The CDR3 covers 13 residues. Germline values: CDR1 KGHSH, CDR2 LQKENI. Trimming removed 0 bases at V and 4 bases at J, with 6 bases between. CDR3: CASSPPTVYGYTF. CDR3 coding DNA: TGTGCCAGCTCACCACCGACAGTCTATGGCTACACCTTC.

This rearrangement joins TRBV9 to TRBJ1-1; D remains ambiguous. V was cut by 0 bases and J by 0 bases, with 9 bases left in between. This CDR3 spans 15 amino acids. Germline V gene lookup returns CDR1 SGDLS and CDR2 YYNGEE. CDR3: CASSVVGDMNTEAFF. In nucleotides, the CDR3 is TGTGCCAGCAGCGTAGTTGGAGATATGAACACTGAAGCTTTCTTT.

The V call is TRBV6-6, the J call TRBJ2-2; no firm D call. Trimming pared 4 bases from V and 4 bases from J, leaving 10 bases between. The CDR3 is made up of 14 amino acids. Germline V CDR1 and CDR2: MNHNY, SVGAGI (reference sequence). In DNA, the CDR3 is TGTGCCAGCAGTTCCCGCCAGCCCACCGGGGAGCTGTTTTTT. Residues: CASSSRQPTGELFF.

This chain uses TRBV6-1 with TRBJ1-2; D remains ambiguous. The CDR3 covers 15 residues. Deletions cut 6 bases from V and 0 bases from J, with 14 bases between. In germline, CDR1 is MNHNS, CDR2 SASEGT. In DNA, the CDR3 is TGTGCCAGCAGCGAGACGGTATTAGCTAACTATGGCTACACCTTC. Its protein is CASSETVLANYGYTF.

Regarding this clone: Relative to the germline gene, one junction end is altered; a read error may explain this. The CDR3, as DNA: TGTGCCAGCAGCTTACGAGCGGGGCAGGACTTC. It codes for CASSLRAGQDF. The chain is built from TRBV7-2 and TRBJ2-5; TRBD2 matches at 7 bases. In germline, CDR1 is SGHTA, CDR2 FQGNSA. The CDR3 contains 11 residues.

The chain couples TRBV11-2 to TRBJ1-1, with TRBD1 identical over 7 bases. Per the germline V gene, CDR1 is SGHAT and CDR2 is FQNNGV. Trimming cost V 6 bases and J 2 bases; bases outside gene matches: 6. This CDR3 comprises 14 residues. In DNA, the CDR3 is TGTGCCAGCAGTCGGACAGGCAGAAACACTGAAGCTTTCTTT. This sequence encodes CASSRTGRNTEAFF.

The rearrangement links TRBV11-2 to TRBJ2-5; tentative D call: TRBD2 (5 bases). Germline CDR1 and CDR2: SGHAT and FQNNGV. Trimming left V 10 bases short and J 2 bases short, with 14 bases between. The CDR3 has 13 amino acids. The CDR3 loop reads CATKRTLQETQYF. The CDR3 coding sequence is TGTGCCACTAAGCGGACTCTACAAGAGACCCAGTACTTC.

This clone was recorded once. This rearrangement joins TRBV5-4 to TRBJ1-6; D gene uncertain. Germline-derived CDR1 and CDR2 are SGHNT and YYREEE (reference sequence). The CDR3 loop spans 15 amino acids. V lost 1 base and J 2 bases, leaving 7 bases between the germline ends. The CDR3 DNA reads TGTGCCAGCAGCTTGTCTAGGGCCTATAATTCACCCCTCCACTTT. This sequence encodes CASSLSRAYNSPLHF.

This chain connects TRBV2 to TRBJ2-2; TRBD2 agrees at 8 bases. The CDR3 contains 17 residues. CDR1 and CDR2 (germline): SNHLY, FYNNEI. J gave up 2 bases and V 2 bases, and 7 bases lay outside the gene matches. CDR3 sequence reads: CASSERRGGRNTGELFF. The CDR3 DNA is TGTGCCAGCAGTGAAAGACGGGGGGGCCGCAACACCGGGGAGCTGTTTTTT.

This sequence joins TRBV5-1 and TRBJ2-1; TRBD2 agrees at 14 bases. The ends lost 3 bases at V and 8 bases at J; junction bases unmatched: 7. The CDR3 runs to 16 residues. Germline assignment: CDR1 SGHRS and CDR2 YFSETQ. Here the CDR3 reads CASSSTSGGAGDEQFF. Here the CDR3 DNA reads TGCGCCAGCAGCTCGACTAGCGGGGGGGCAGGCGATGAGCAGTTCTTC.

The CDR3 DNA reads as TGTGCCAGCTCACGTGGAAGCGGCAATGAGCAGTTCTTC. Translating it yields CASSRGSGNEQFF. This chain links TRBV18 with TRBJ2-1, with D possibly matching TRBD2 (5 bases). Germline lookup yields CDR1 KGHSH and CDR2 LQKENI. The CDR3 extends over 13 amino acids. V was shortened by 4 bases and J by 6 bases, with 10 bases between the two germline ends.

This clone is a singleton in its sample. CDR3 in amino acids: CASSVDSSYEQYF. The CDR3 DNA is TGTGCCAGCAGTGTGGACAGCTCCTACGAGCAGTACTTC. This chain uses TRBV2 with TRBJ2-7; the D gene is possibly TRBD1 (6 bases). The V and J ends lost 4 bases and 0 bases respectively, with 7 bases between them. The CDR3 consists of 13 residues. Germline CDR1 and CDR2: SNHLY and FYNNEI.

Only one count was recorded for this clone. The J gene is TRBJ2-1, the V gene TRBV19; D may match TRBD1 or TRBD2 (5 bases each). Germline V gene sequence: CDR1 LNHDA, CDR2 SQIVND (reference sequence). There are 16 residues in the CDR3. With 3 bases removed from V and 8 bases from J, the gap between germline ends came to 20 bases. The CDR3 bases are TGTGCCAGTAGTATCGGGGAGAGTGGGGGTTTGGATGAGCAGTTCTTC. This gives the protein CASSIGESGGLDEQFF. Full variable domain (outside the CDR3, taken from reference TRBV19 and TRBJ2-1): DGGITQSPKYLFRKEGQNVTLSCEQNLNHDAMYWYRQDPGQGLRLIYYSQIVNDFQKGDIAEGYSVSREKKESFPLTVTSAQKNPTAFYLCASSIGESGGLDEQFFGPGTRLTVL.